This TCR beta chain comes out of a study of Ad26.COV2.S vaccination and SARS-CoV-2 variants. Whole-study context: Once, or twice with 56 days between doses, Ad26.COV2.S was given intramuscularly.

A note on this clone: What it binds is unknown.

Measured with immunoSEQ multiplex PCR; TCRdb has only the in-frame clones, and not every one. The sample includes 350,000 to 500,000 clones, over 75% seen only once; the top ten take roughly 4%. Study-level results: Using TCR breadth and depth analyses may have led to underestimated total T cell responses.

Treatment denoted: 19 received Ad26.COV2.S at low or high dose, single or two shots; about 5 received placebo; per-sample allocation not given. The samples were gathered on day 63 after the first injection of vaccine or placebo. Donation came from an adult in Boston who was aged 18-55 years. V gave up 5 bases and J gave up 0 bases, with 7 bases separating them. The CDR3 runs 13 residues. Looked up from germline, CDR1 is MNHNS and CDR2 is SASEGT. The chain uses TRBV6-1 and TRBJ1-1, with D hard to call. This clonotype was sampled from a person between 18 and 65 years old who received the Ad26.COV2.S COVID-19 vaccine or a placebo. The sample consisted of peripheral blood, taken in a trial of Ad26.COV2.S vaccine versus placebo. Here the CDR3 DNA reads TGTGCCAGCAGTCGCGTTGTGAACACTGAAGCTTTCTTT. This sequence encodes CASSRVVNTEAFF.